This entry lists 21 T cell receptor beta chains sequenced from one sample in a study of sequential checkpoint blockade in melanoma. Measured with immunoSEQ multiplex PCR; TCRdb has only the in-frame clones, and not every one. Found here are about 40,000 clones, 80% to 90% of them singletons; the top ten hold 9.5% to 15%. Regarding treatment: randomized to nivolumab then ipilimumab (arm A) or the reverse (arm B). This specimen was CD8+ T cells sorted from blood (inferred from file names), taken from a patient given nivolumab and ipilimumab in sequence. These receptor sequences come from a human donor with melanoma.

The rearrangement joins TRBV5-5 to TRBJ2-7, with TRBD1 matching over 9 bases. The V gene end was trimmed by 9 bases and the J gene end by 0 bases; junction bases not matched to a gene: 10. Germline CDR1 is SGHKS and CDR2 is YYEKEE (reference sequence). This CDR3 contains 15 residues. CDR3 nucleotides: TGTGCCACCCACCCCGGGACAGGGAGCTCCTACGAGCAGTACGTC. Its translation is CATHPGTGSSYEQYV.

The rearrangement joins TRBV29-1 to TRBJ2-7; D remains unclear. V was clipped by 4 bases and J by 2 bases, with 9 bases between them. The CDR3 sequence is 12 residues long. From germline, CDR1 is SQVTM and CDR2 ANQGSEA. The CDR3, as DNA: TGCAGCGTTGTGGGCACCACCTACGAGCAGTACTTC. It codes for CSVVGTTYEQYF.

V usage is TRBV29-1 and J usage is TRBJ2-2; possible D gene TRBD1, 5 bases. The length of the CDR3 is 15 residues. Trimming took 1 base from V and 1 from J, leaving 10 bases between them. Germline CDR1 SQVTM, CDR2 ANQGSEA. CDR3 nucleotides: TGCAGCGTTGAAGGGACAAACAAGAACACCGGGGAGCTGTTTTTT. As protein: CSVEGTNKNTGELFF.

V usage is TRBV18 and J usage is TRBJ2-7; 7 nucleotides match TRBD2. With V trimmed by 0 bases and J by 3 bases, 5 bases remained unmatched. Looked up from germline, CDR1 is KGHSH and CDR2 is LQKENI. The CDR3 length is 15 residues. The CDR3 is CASSPPASGYYEQYF. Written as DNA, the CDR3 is TGTGCCAGCTCACCACCGGCTAGCGGTTACTACGAGCAGTACTTC.

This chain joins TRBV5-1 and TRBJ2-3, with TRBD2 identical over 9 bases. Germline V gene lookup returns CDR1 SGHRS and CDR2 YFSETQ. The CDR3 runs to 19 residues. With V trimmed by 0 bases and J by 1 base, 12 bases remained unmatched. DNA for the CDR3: TGCGCCAGCAGCTTGGGACGGGGCGGGAGGGCCGGGGGCACAGATACGCAGTATTTT. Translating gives CASSLGRGGRAGGTDTQYF.

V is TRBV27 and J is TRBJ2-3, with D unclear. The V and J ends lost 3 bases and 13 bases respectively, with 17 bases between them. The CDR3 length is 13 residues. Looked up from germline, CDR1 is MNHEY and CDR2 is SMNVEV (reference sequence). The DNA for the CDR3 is TGTGCCAGCAGTTTGGCTCGGTACGGAGAGGAGTATTTT. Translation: CASSLARYGEEYF.

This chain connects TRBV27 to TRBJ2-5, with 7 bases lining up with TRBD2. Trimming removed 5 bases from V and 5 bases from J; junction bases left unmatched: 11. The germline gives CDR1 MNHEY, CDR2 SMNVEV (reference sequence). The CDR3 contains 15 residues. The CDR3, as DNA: TGTGCCAGCAGTATGGGACCGGGGGGTTGGGAGACCCAGTACTTC. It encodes CASSMGPGGWETQYF.

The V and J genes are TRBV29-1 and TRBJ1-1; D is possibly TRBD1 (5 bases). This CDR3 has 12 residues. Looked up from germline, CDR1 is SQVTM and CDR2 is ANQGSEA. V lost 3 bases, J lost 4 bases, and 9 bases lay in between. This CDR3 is CSVDGGGTEAFF. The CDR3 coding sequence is TGCAGCGTTGATGGGGGGGGCACTGAAGCTTTCTTT.

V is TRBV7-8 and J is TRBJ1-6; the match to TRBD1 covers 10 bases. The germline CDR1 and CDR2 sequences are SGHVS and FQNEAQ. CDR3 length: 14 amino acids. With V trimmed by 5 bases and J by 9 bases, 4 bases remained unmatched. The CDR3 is CASSPGQGGSPLHF. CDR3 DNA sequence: TGTGCCAGCAGCCCCGGACAGGGGGGTTCACCCCTCCACTTT.

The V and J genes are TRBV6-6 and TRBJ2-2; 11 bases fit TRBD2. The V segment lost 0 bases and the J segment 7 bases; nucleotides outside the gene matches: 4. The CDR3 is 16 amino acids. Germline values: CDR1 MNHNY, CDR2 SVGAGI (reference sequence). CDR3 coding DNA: TGTGCCAGCAGTTACTCGCTAGCGGGAGGAATCGGGGAGCTGTTTTTT. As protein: CASSYSLAGGIGELFF.

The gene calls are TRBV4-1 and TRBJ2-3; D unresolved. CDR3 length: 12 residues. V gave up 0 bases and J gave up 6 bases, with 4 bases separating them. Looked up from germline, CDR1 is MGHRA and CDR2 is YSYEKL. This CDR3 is CASSQEADTQYF. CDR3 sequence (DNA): TGCGCCAGCAGCCAAGAGGCCGATACGCAGTATTTT.

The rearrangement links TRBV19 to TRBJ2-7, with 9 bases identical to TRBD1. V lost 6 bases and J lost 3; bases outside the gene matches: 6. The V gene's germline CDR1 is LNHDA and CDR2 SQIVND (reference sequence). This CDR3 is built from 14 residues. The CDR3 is CASSRTGVNYEQYF. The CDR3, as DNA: TGTGCCAGTAGCCGGACAGGGGTTAACTACGAGCAGTACTTC.

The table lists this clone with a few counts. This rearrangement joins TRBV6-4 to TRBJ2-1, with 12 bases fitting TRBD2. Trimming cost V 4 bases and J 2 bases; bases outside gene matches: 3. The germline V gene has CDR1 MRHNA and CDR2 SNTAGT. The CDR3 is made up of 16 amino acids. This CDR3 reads CASSATSGSPYNEQFF. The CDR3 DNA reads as TGTGCCAGCAGTGCGACTAGCGGGAGCCCCTACAATGAGCAGTTCTTC.

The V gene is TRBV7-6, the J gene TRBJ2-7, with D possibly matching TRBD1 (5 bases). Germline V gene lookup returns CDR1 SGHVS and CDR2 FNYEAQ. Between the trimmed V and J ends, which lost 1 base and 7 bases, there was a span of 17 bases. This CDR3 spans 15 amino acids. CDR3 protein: CASSLEEGAAREQYF. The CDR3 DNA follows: TGTGCCAGCAGCTTAGAAGAAGGGGCCGCTCGGGAGCAGTACTTC.

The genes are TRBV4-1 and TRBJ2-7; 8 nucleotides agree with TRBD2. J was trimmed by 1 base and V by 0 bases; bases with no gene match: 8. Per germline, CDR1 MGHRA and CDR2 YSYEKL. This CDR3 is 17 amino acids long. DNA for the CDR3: TGCGCCAGCAGCCAAGAGCCGGGTAGCGGGACATCCTACGAGCAGTACTTC. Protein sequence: CASSQEPGSGTSYEQYF.

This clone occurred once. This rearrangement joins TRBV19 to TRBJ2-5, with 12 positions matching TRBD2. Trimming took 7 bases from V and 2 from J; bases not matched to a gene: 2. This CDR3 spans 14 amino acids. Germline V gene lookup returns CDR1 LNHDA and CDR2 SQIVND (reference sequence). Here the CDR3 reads CASTGTSGQETQYF. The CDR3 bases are TGTGCCAGTACCGGGACTAGCGGGCAAGAGACCCAGTACTTC.

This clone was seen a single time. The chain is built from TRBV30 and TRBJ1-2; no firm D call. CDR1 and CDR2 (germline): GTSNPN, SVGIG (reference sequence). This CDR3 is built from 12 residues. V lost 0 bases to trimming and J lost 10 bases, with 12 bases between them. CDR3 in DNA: TGTGCCTGGAGTGTACCCAGCGCTTCCTACACCTTC. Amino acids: CAWSVPSASYTF. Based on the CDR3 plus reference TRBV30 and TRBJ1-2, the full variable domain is SQTIHQWPATLVQPVGSPLSLECTVEGTSNPNLYWYRQAAGRGLQLLFYSVGIGQISSEVPQNLSASRPQDRQFILSSKKLLLSDSGFYLCAWSVPSASYTFGSGTRLTVV.

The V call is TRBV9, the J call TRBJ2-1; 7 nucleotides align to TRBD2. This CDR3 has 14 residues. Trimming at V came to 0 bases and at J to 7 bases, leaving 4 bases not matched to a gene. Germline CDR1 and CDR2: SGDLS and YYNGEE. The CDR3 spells CASSVVLGGNEQFF. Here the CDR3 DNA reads TGTGCCAGCAGCGTAGTTCTGGGGGGGAATGAGCAGTTCTTC.

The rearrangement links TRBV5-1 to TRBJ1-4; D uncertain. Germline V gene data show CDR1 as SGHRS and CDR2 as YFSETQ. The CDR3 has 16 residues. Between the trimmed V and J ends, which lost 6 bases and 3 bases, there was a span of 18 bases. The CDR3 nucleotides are TGCGCCAGCACCATCTCCGGGGTTTCTTCTAATGAAAAACTGTTTTTT. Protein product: CASTISGVSSNEKLFF.

The CDR3 spells CATSQGGPLWREDTNTGELFF. In DNA, the CDR3 is TGTGCCACTAGCCAGGGAGGACCATTATGGCGGGAGGACACGAACACCGGGGAGCTGTTTTTT. The V and J genes are TRBV19 and TRBJ2-2; 8 bases match TRBD2. The CDR3 is 21 amino acids. With V trimmed by 10 bases and J by 0 bases, 25 bases remained unmatched. Germline V gene lookup returns CDR1 LNHDA and CDR2 SQIVND (reference sequence).

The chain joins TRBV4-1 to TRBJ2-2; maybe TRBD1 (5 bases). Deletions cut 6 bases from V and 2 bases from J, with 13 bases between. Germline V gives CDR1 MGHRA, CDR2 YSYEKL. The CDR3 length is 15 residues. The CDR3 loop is CASSLWQGNTGELFF. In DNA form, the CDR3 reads TGCGCCAGCAGTCTATGGCAGGGTAACACCGGGGAGCTGTTTTTT.